This T cell receptor beta chain was observed in a study of OX40 agonist ivuxolimab in advanced cancers. As for the study in general: From about 20 to 80 years was the age range, with a mean of approximately 58 years, and roughly 83% were male. Findings and limits, study-wide: Expanded clones were, on average, more numerous in CD8+ T cells than in CD4+.

Assay: immunoSEQ multiplex PCR; the TCRdb copy retains only in-frame clones and omits some. The repertoire consists of approximately 30,000 clones, with roughly 84% occurring once and the leading ten covering about 20%. This clone was found once. The target antigen is unknown. The sequence derives from an adult with an advanced solid tumor such as melanoma, head and neck, liver or kidney cancer. Sample: CD4+ or CD8+ T cells sorted from blood, taken in a trial of the OX40 agonist ivuxolimab.

The CDR3 loop is CASSERGLTGELFF. The CDR3 region has the DNA TGCGCCAGCAGCGAACGGGGCCTCACCGGGGAGCTGTTTTTT. The rearrangement links TRBV5-1 to TRBJ2-2; possibly TRBD1 or TRBD2 for D (5 bases each). The CDR3 contains 14 residues. Germline V gene data show CDR1 as SGHRS and CDR2 as YFSETQ. The germline V and J ends were trimmed by 4 bases and 4 bases, with 11 bases remaining between them.